Shown below are 4 T cell receptor beta chains from a single sample sequenced in a study of neurological immune-mediated disorders. As to time point: longitudinal time-point 1 (baseline). One entry per CDR3 protein, called by TCRdb with MiXCR from the 5' RACE reads. Of some 77,000 distinct CDR3 sequences in the sample, roughly 13% were seen once. Sequences were obtained from PBMCs. Source of these receptors: a female donor with HTLV-1-associated myelopathy (HAM/TSP).

This clonotype has at least ten counts. V and J are TRBV9 and TRBJ2-3; D gene uncertain. The CDR3 totals 13 residues. The germline CDR1 and CDR2 sequences are SGDLS and YYNGEE. The V gene lost 0 bases and the J gene lost 2 bases, with 4 bases spanning the gap. The CDR3 loop is CASSVGTTDTQYF. CDR3 in DNA: TGTGCCAGCAGCGTAGGGACCACAGATACGCAGTATTTT.

Ten or more counts support this clonotype. This rearrangement joins TRBV5-1 to TRBJ1-4; D is perhaps TRBD1 (5 bases). The CDR3 contains 13 residues. V was cut by 0 bases and J by 7 bases, with 7 bases left in between. The germline V gene has CDR1 SGHRS and CDR2 YFSETQ. CDR3 residues: CASSLGQGEKLFF. In DNA form, the CDR3 reads TGCGCCAGCAGCTTGGGGCAGGGTGAAAAACTGTTTTTT.

A note on this clonotype: A much larger clone sits a single nucleotide away, making a read error possible. The chain carries TRBV5-1 and TRBJ2-3; D remains unclear. Trimming removed 0 bases from V and 2 bases from J, with 10 bases in between. Germline V CDR1 and CDR2: SGHRS, YFSETQ. The CDR3 is 15 residues long. The CDR3 loop reads CASSLDGMVTDTQYF. In nucleotides, the CDR3 is TGCGCCAGCAGCTTGGATGGCATGGTCACAGATACGCAGTATTTT.

This sequence joins TRBV12-3 or TRBV12-4 and TRBJ2-3, with 11 bases identical to TRBD2. The CDR3 loop spans 15 amino acids. V gave up 5 bases and J gave up 7 bases; unmatched junction bases: 8. In DNA, the CDR3 is TGTGCCAGCAGTACCCTAGCGGGGGGCGGCAATACGCAGTATTTT. Protein: CASSTLAGGGNTQYF.